Below, 8 T cell receptor beta chains from the same sample are listed, as sequenced in a study of T cell repertoires in cytomegalovirus infection. MiXCR, applied by TCRdb to the reads, yields one record per CDR3 protein. Found here are approximately 1,000,000 distinct CDR3 sequences, roughly a third of them singletons; the top ten hold around an eighth. Antigens for these TCRs are unknown. The source material was cultured CD8+ T cells from PBMCs, sampled from culture after CMV antigen stimulation. The receptors were gathered from a human donor in good health (CMV status not recorded). Some clones in this sample may be carry-over from other donors' samples.

This clonotype was found many times. The chain uses TRBV7-2 and TRBJ1-2, with 10 bases matching TRBD1. Germline trimming cut 5 bases from V and 3 bases from J; bases unmatched to any gene: 6. Germline CDR1 reads SGHTA; CDR2 reads FQGNSA. The CDR3 is 15 amino acids. The CDR3 DNA follows: TGTGCCAGCAGCGAAACCGGGACAGGGGACTATGGCTACACCTTC. Its protein is CASSETGTGDYGYTF.

This clonotype has a count of ten or more. This sequence joins TRBV7-6 and TRBJ1-3, with D possibly TRBD1 on 6 matching bases. CDR1 is SGHVS, CDR2 FNYEAQ, per germline. The CDR3 length is 17 residues. V shed 2 bases and J shed 4 bases, with 18 bases lying between them. Here the CDR3 reads CASSLLSGGVAGNTIYF. The CDR3 DNA follows: TGTGCCAGCAGCTTACTGTCGGGGGGCGTCGCGGGAAACACCATATATTTT.

This clonotype has ten or more counts. The V gene is TRBV7-2, the J gene TRBJ2-7; D uncertain. Germline V gene sequence: CDR1 SGHTA, CDR2 FQGNSA. The V end was cut by 5 bases, the J end by 3 bases, with 14 bases between. There are 14 residues in the CDR3. The CDR3 DNA follows: TGTGCCAGCAGCCCGGACGGCTCCCTCTACGAGCAGTACGTC. Protein sequence: CASSPDGSLYEQYV.

Only a few counts were recorded for this clonotype. This rearrangement joins TRBV6-5 to TRBJ2-5; D unclear. CDR1 and CDR2 from the germline V gene are MNHEY and SVGAGI. V lost 0 bases, J lost 1 base, and 9 bases lay in between. The CDR3 is 15 amino acids. This chain's CDR3 is CASSYSRASQETQYF. The CDR3 coding sequence is TGTGCCAGCAGTTACTCACGGGCCTCCCAAGAGACCCAGTACTTC.

The chain employs TRBV4-3 and TRBJ1-2; D not resolved. CDR1 is LGHNA, CDR2 YSLEER, per germline. The CDR3 runs 15 residues. V lost 0 bases, J lost 4 bases, and 12 bases lay in between. The CDR3 nucleotides are TGCGCCAGCAGCCAAGATAGGTCAGACCTCTATGGCTACACCTTC. Translation: CASSQDRSDLYGYTF.

This clonotype has more than one count but fewer than ten. The rearrangement links TRBV12-3 or TRBV12-4 to TRBJ1-5; possible D gene TRBD1, 6 bases. V was shortened by 5 bases and J by 1 base, with 15 bases between the two germline ends. CDR3 length equals 16 residues. The CDR3 protein is CASSLGGGVSNQPQHF. The CDR3 DNA is TGTGCCAGCAGTCTCGGGGGGGGCGTAAGCAATCAGCCCCAGCATTTT.

This clonotype occurred many times. This chain joins TRBV7-6 and TRBJ2-5; 9 positions match TRBD1. Per germline, CDR1 SGHVS and CDR2 FNYEAQ. This CDR3 spans 14 amino acids. V was pared by 5 bases and J by 3 bases, with 4 bases of the junction left unmatched. CDR3 DNA sequence: TGTGCCAGCAGCGTCACAGGGGGCAAAGAGACCCAGTACTTC. It specifies CASSVTGGKETQYF.

A word on this clonotype: A read error may account for a junction end that differs from germline. The rearrangement links TRBV4-3 to TRBJ1-6; tentatively, D is TRBD1 (6 bases). Germline CDR1 reads LGHNA; CDR2 reads YSLEER. CDR3 size: 16 residues. CDR3 amino acids: CASSQRGHSYNPPLHF. CDR3 DNA sequence: TGCGCCAGCAGCCAAAGGGGACACTCCTATAATCCACCCCTCCACTTT.